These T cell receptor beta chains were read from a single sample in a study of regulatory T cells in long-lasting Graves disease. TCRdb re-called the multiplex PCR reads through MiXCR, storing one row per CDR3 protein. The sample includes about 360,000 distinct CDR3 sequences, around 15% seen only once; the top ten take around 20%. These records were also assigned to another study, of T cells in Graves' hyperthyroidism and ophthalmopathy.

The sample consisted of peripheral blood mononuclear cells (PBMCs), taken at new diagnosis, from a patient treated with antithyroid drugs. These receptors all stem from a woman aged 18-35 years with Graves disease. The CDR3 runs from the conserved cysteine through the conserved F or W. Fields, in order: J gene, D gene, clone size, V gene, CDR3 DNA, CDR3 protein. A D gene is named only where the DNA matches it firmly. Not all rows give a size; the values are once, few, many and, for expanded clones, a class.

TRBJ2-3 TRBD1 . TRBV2 TGTGCCAGCAGTTTGTCCGGGACAGGGATGGGAGGCACAGATACGCAGTATTTT CASSLSGTGMGGTDTQYF
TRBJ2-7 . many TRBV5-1 TGCGCCAGCAGCTTGGAATGGGAAAACTCCTACGAGCAGTACTTC CASSLEWENSYEQYF
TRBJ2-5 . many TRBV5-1 TGCGCCAGCAGCTTGGTAGGACAGCGTGAGACCCAGTACTTC CASSLVGQRETQYF
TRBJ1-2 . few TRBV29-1 TGCAGCGTCCTGACAGGAGCTAACTATGGCTACACCTTC CSVLTGANYGYTF
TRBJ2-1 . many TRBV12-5 TGTGCTAGTGGTTTGTTCTTAAACAGGGTAAAGGAGCAGTTCTTC CASGLFLNRVKEQFF
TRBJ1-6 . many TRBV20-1 TGCAGTGCTAGACTTGCGACAGGACATAATTCACCCCTCCACTTT CSARLATGHNSPLHF
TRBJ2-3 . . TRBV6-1 TGTGCCAGCAGCCACTCCCCCCTCGGCCTTCGGAGAGATACGCAGTATTTT CASSHSPLGLRRDTQYF
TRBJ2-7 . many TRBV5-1 TGCGCCAGCACCGAAGACTATTACGAGCAGTACTTC CASTEDYYEQYF
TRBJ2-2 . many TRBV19 TGTGCCAGCAGTTCGGGACAATACACCGGGGAGCTGTTTTTT CASSSGQYTGELFF
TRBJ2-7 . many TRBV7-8 TGTGCCAGCAGCCTCCGGACAGCCTACGAGCAGTACTTC CASSLRTAYEQYF
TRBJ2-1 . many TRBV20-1 TGCAGTGCACAAGTGACAGATTACAATGAGCAGTTCTTC CSAQVTDYNEQFF
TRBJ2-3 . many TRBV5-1 TGCGCCAGCAGCTCGGACACCCACACAGATACGCAGTATTTT CASSSDTHTDTQYF
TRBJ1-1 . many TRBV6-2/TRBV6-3 TGTGCCAGCAGTGACGCCGGGCTTGGGGACACTGAAGCTTTCTTT CASSDAGLGDTEAFF
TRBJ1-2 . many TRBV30 TGTGCCTGGAGTGCGACCTCCAGACCCGGCTATGGCTACACCTTC CAWSATSRPGYGYTF
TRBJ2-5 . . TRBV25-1 TGTGCCAGCAGGGGGACTGGACAAGAGACCCAGTACTTC CASRGTGQETQYF
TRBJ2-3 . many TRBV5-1 TGCGCCAGCAGCTTCCTCTTAGCGGTTAGCACAGATACGCAGTATTTT CASSFLLAVSTDTQYF
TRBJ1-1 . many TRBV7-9 TGTGCCAGCAGCTTAGATCCACAGAACACTGAAGCTTTCTTT CASSLDPQNTEAFF
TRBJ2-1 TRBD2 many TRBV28 TGTGCCAGCAGTTTATATGGACTAGAAGATGAGCAGTTCTTC CASSLYGLEDEQFF
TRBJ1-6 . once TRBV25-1 TGTGCCAGCAGTGCAGGGGAAGTTTCACCCCTCCACTTT CASSAGEVSPLHF
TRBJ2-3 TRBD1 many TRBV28 TGTGCCAGCAGTCGACGGACAGGAGGCACAGATACGCAGTATTTT CASSRRTGGTDTQYF
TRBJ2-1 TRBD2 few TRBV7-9 TGTGCCAGCAGCTTGTTAAGCGGGGATCTCCCCTACAATGAGCAGTTCTTC CASSLLSGDLPYNEQFF
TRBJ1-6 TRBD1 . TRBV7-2 TGTGCCAGCAGCTTGACCCCAACAGGGGGTTCACCCCTCCACTTT CASSLTPTGGSPLHF
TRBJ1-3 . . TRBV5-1 TGCGCCAGCAGTACGGACGGAATCTCTGGAAACACCATATATTTT CASSTDGISGNTIYF
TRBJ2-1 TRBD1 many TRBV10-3 TGTGCCATCAGTGGACCGGGACAGGCAAATGAGCAGTTCTTC CAISGPGQANEQFF
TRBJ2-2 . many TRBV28 TGTGCCAGCAAGGTCCCTCTCACCGGGGAGCTGTTTTTT CASKVPLTGELFF
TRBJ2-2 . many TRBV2 TGTGCCAGCAAGATAGCCCCCGGGGAGCTGTTTTTT CASKIAPGELFF
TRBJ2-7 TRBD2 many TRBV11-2 TGTGCCAGCAGCTTAGCGACTAGCGGAATCTACGAGCAGTACTTC CASSLATSGIYEQYF
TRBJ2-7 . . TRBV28 TGTGCCAGTCGCGAACCGGCGGCCTACGAGCAGTACTTC CASREPAAYEQYF
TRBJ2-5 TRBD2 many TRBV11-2 TGTGCCAGCAGCTTAGGGCCCGCGGGAGGGTCAGAGACCCAGTACTTC CASSLGPAGGSETQYF
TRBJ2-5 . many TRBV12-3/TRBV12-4 TGTGCCAGCAGTTTGCGCAGCCAAGAGACCCAGTACTTC CASSLRSQETQYF
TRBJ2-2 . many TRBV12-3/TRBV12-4 TGTGCCAGCACCCTCGAGGGGTCGAACACCGGGGAGCTGTTTTTT CASTLEGSNTGELFF